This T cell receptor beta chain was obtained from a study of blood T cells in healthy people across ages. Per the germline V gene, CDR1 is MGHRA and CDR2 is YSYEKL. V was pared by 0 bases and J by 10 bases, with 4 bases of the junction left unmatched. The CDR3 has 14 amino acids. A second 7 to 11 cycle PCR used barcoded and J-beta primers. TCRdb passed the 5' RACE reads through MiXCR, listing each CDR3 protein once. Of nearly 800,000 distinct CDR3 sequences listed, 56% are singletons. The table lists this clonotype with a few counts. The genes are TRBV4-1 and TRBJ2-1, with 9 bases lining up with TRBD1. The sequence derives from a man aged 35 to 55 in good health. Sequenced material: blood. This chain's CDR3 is CASSQEQGAAEQFF. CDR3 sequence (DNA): TGCGCCAGCAGCCAAGAACAGGGGGCGGCAGAGCAGTTCTTC.